This record covers a single TCR beta chain. Its antigen is unknown. Then a second PCR, running about 6 to 12 cycles, was carried out with a sample-barcoded 5' primer and a J-beta primer mix. TCRdb independently ran MiXCR on the 5' RACE reads; one entry per CDR3 protein. Seen here are about 1.4 million distinct CDR3 sequences, approximately 59% observed once, and the top ten hold over 5%. This entry comes from a study of blood T cells in healthy people across ages. The study, taken as a whole, reports: Both naive CD4+ cell counts and diversity were greater in long-lived donors than in aged donors. While age rose, TCR beta diversity per million T cells dropped in a roughly linear way.

The V gene end was trimmed by 3 bases and the J gene end by 4 bases; junction bases not matched to a gene: 6. The CDR3 totals 16 residues. CDR1 is MNHEY and CDR2 is SVGAGI in the germline V gene. The sample providers were healthy Caucasian people from Russia, aged about 6 to 90. Every sample yielded at least 6.5 million isolated PBMCs. Material: blood. This TCR was sampled from a man aged 18-30 years in good health. This chain uses TRBV6-5 with TRBJ2-3; TRBD2 aligns across 11 bases. The CDR3 loop is CASSYSSGRISDTQYF. CDR3 nucleotide sequence: TGTGCCAGCAGTTATTCTAGCGGGAGGATCTCAGATACGCAGTATTTT.